One sample yielded the 18 T cell receptor beta chains listed below, sequenced in a study of PD-1 blockade in classical Hodgkin lymphoma. Every patient had relapsed following autologous stem cell transplantation, and cohorts differed in brentuximab vedotin exposure. Sequenced by immunoSEQ multiplex PCR; TCRdb stores in-frame clones only, minus some. The sample lists about 30,000 clones, approximately 70% occurring once. Sequenced material: peripheral blood mononuclear cells (PBMCs), taken before the second cycle of nivolumab. These receptors were taken from a human donor with classical Hodgkin lymphoma.

The rearrangement uses TRBV7-2 and TRBJ2-5, with 7 bases fitting TRBD2. V lost 4 bases and J lost 1; bases outside the gene matches: 9. This CDR3 has 16 amino acids. Germline-derived CDR1 and CDR2 are SGHTA and FQGNSA. The DNA of the CDR3 is TGTGCCAGCAGCTCAAACGGCGCGGGGGTCCAAGAGACCCAGTACTTC. This codes for CASSSNGAGVQETQYF.

Regarding this clone: The sample holds other DNA sequences that translate to the same CDR3. The chain combines TRBV30 with TRBJ2-1; D uncertain. The CDR3 sequence is 13 residues long. Trimming took 0 bases from V and 9 from J, leaving 12 bases between them. Per the germline V gene, CDR1 is GTSNPN and CDR2 is SVGIG (reference sequence). In DNA, the CDR3 is TGTGCCTGGAGTGTATGGATCGCTCGTGAGCAGTTCTTC. This encodes CAWSVWIAREQFF.

This sequence joins TRBV11-2 and TRBJ2-1, with TRBD2 identical over 14 bases. Germline V gene lookup returns CDR1 SGHAT and CDR2 FQNNGV. This CDR3 comprises 15 residues. V was clipped by 5 bases and J by 7 bases; unmatched bases: 4. The CDR3 DNA reads as TGTGCCAGCAGCAGACTAGCGGGGGGGCTAAATGAGCAGTTCTTC. Translation gives CASSRLAGGLNEQFF. Based on the CDR3 plus reference TRBV11-2 and TRBJ2-1, the full variable domain is EAGVAQSPRYKIIEKRQSVAFWCNPISGHATLYWYQQILGQGPKLLIQFQNNGVVDDSQLPKDRFSAERLKGVDSTLKIQPAKLEDSAVYLCASSRLAGGLNEQFFGPGTRLTVL.

This chain joins TRBV18 and TRBJ2-7; the D call may be TRBD1 or TRBD2 (6 bases each). Germline loops: CDR1 KGHSH, CDR2 LQKENI. The CDR3 length is 14 residues. The V and J ends lost 5 bases and 3 bases respectively, with 14 bases between them. This CDR3 is CASSEGGQIYEQYF. CDR3 DNA sequence: TGTGCCAGCTCAGAGGGGGGCCAGATCTACGAGCAGTACTTC.

The chain is built from TRBV6-5 and TRBJ2-1; D gene ambiguous. Germline V gives CDR1 MNHEY, CDR2 SVGAGI. The V gene lost 2 bases and the J gene lost 0 bases, with 8 bases spanning the gap. This CDR3 contains 15 residues. The CDR3 region has the DNA TGTGCCAGCAGTTACCATCCAAGCTCCTACAATGAGCAGTTCTTC. Translating it yields CASSYHPSSYNEQFF.

This clone was seen only once. The sample contains more than one DNA sequence encoding this CDR3. The gene calls are TRBV5-8 and TRBJ1-4; 10 nucleotides agree with TRBD1. The CDR3 spans 16 residues. The germline V gene has CDR1 SGHTS and CDR2 YDEGEE. Trimming at V came to 4 bases and at J to 0 bases, leaving 3 bases not matched to a gene. The CDR3 DNA reads TGTGCCAGCAGCCTAGGGACAGGGGCAACTAATGAAAAACTGTTTTTT. This translates into CASSLGTGATNEKLFF.

This chain links TRBV4-2 with TRBJ2-1; 8 nucleotides align to TRBD2. J was trimmed by 0 bases and V by 2 bases; bases with no gene match: 3. Germline V gives CDR1 LGHNA, CDR2 YNFKEQ. The CDR3 has 16 amino acids. CDR3 nucleotide sequence: TGTGCCAGCAGCCAATTTAGCGGGAACTCCTACAATGAGCAGTTCTTC. Its protein product is CASSQFSGNSYNEQFF.

This chain joins TRBV10-2 and TRBJ1-5; D call uncertain. This CDR3 is built from 15 residues. V lost 0 bases, J lost 1 base, and 7 bases lay in between. Germline CDR1 is WSHSY and CDR2 is SAAADI. CDR3 bases: TGCGCCAGCAGTGAGTCGGGGAGGAGCAATCAGCCCCAGCATTTT. This translates into CASSESGRSNQPQHF.

This clone has a single count. The chain links TRBV5-1 to TRBJ2-5, with a tentative D call TRBD1 (6 bases). The CDR3 is 14 residues long. Germline lookup yields CDR1 SGHRS and CDR2 YFSETQ. The ends were cut back, 2 bases at V and 5 bases at J, with 13 bases in the middle. The CDR3, as DNA: TGCGCCAGCAGCTTAGGCGACAGGAGGGAGACCCAGTACTTC. It yields the protein CASSLGDRRETQYF.

The V and J genes are TRBV14 and TRBJ2-7, with D possibly TRBD1 on 5 matching bases. Germline CDR1 reads SGHDN; CDR2 reads FVKESK. The CDR3 is made up of 15 amino acids. Trimming pared 1 base from V and 3 bases from J, leaving 13 bases between. The CDR3 nucleotides are TGTGCCAGCAGCCAAGGCCGAGGACACATCTACGAGCAGTACTTC. Encoded protein: CASSQGRGHIYEQYF.

A word on this clone: One end of the junction does not line up with germline, which may come from a read error. The rearrangement joins TRBV19 to TRBJ2-7, with TRBD1 matching 7 bases. In germline, CDR1 is LNHDA, CDR2 SQIVND (reference sequence). There are 15 residues in the CDR3. The CDR3 sequence is CASRIGHKTGNEQYF. In nucleotides, the CDR3 is TGTGCCAGTAGGATAGGACATAAGACAGGGAACGAGCAGTACTTC.

This clone was observed a few times. V and J are TRBV20-1 and TRBJ1-1; D ambiguous. The CDR3 consists of 11 residues. In germline, CDR1 is DFQATT, CDR2 SNEGSKA (reference sequence). Trimming cost V 6 bases and J 11 bases, with 16 bases left between them. The CDR3 sequence: CSATDRRGAFF. Here the CDR3 DNA reads TGCAGTGCCACGGACCGGCGTGGGGCTTTCTTT.

This clone was counted between two and nine times. The rearrangement joins TRBV19 to TRBJ2-1; D remains ambiguous. The germline gives CDR1 LNHDA, CDR2 SQIVND (reference sequence). Trimming removed 1 base at V and 11 bases at J, with 12 bases between. CDR3 length: 13 residues. CDR3 in DNA: TGTGCCAGTAGTATAGGACCAGCCACTAAGCAGTTCTTC. It translates to CASSIGPATKQFF.

This clone was seen only once. This CDR3 reads CASSLGFAGAQETQYF. The CDR3, as DNA: TGTGCCAGCAGCTTAGGTTTTGCGGGGGCCCAAGAGACCCAGTACTTC. The chain recombines TRBV7-8 with TRBJ2-5; tentative D call: TRBD2 (7 bases). The CDR3 runs to 16 residues. Germline V gives CDR1 SGHVS, CDR2 FQNEAQ. Deletions cut 1 base from V and 1 base from J, with 13 bases between. The full variable domain, in which reference TRBV7-8 and TRBJ2-5 provide the parts outside the CDR3, is GAGVSQSPRYKVAKRGQDVALRCDPISGHVSLFWYQQALGQGPEFLTYFQNEAQLDKSGLPSDRFFAERPEGSVSTLKIQRTQQEDSAVYLCASSLGFAGAQETQYFGPGTRLLVL.

The chain is built from TRBV6-6 and TRBJ1-1, with 9 bases aligning to TRBD1. The germline V gene has CDR1 MNHNY and CDR2 SVGAGI (reference sequence). J gave up 6 bases and V 5 bases, and 13 bases lay outside the gene matches. This CDR3 comprises 16 residues. CDR3 region: CASSRQGGASTPEAFF. The CDR3 DNA reads TGTGCCAGCAGTAGACAGGGGGGTGCTTCAACGCCTGAAGCTTTCTTT.

The chain joins TRBV6-6 to TRBJ2-7; TRBD1 is a possible D gene (6 bases). Trimming took 6 bases from V and 0 from J, leaving 12 bases between them. Germline V gives CDR1 MNHNY, CDR2 SVGAGI (reference sequence). CDR3 length: 14 amino acids. The CDR3 DNA sequence: TGTGCCAGCAGGAGGCAGGGGTTCTCCTACGAGCAGTACGTC. As protein: CASRRQGFSYEQYV.

This sequence joins TRBV4-2 and TRBJ2-3, with 11 bases aligning to TRBD2. CDR3 length equals 16 residues. With 5 bases clipped from V and 2 bases from J, the junction kept 6 bases outside the gene matches. The germline V gene encodes CDR1 LGHNA and CDR2 YNFKEQ. In nucleotides, the CDR3 is TGTGCCAGCAGCGTAGGGACTAGCGGCTACACAGATACGCAGTATTTT. Its protein product is CASSVGTSGYTDTQYF.

This clone was seen a few times. The chain recombines TRBV5-4 with TRBJ2-7, with 9 bases aligning to TRBD2. Per the germline V gene, CDR1 is SGHNT and CDR2 is YYREEE (reference sequence). This CDR3 spans 17 amino acids. Trimming took 4 bases from V and 6 from J; bases not matched to a gene: 17. The CDR3 sequence is CASSPASPTSGDGEQYF. The CDR3 nucleotides read TGTGCCAGCAGCCCCGCTTCCCCGACTAGCGGAGATGGCGAGCAGTACTTC.